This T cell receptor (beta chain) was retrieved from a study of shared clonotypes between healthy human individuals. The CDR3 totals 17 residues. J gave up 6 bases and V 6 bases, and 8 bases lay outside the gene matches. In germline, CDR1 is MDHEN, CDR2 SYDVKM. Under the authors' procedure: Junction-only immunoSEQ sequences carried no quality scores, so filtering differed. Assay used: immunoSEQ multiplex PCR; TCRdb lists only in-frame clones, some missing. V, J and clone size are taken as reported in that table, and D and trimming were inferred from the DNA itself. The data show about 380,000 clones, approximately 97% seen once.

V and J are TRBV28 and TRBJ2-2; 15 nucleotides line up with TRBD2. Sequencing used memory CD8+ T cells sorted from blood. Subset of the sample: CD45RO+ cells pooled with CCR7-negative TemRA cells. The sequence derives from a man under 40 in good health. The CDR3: CASRTAGTSGRPGELFF. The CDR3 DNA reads TGTGCCAGCAGAACCGCGGGGACTAGCGGGAGGCCCGGGGAGCTGTTTTTT.